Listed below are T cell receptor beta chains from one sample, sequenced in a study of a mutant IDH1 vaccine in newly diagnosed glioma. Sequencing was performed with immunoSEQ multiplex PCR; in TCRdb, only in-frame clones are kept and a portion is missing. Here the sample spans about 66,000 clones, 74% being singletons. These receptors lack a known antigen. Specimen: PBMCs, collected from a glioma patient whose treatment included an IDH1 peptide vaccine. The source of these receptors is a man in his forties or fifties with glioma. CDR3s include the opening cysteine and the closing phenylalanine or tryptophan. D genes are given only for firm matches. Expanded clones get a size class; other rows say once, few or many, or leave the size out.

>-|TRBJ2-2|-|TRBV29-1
TGCAGCGTCCCCAGACAGACCGGGGAGCTGTTTTTT
CSVPRQTGELFF
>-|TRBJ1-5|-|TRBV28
TGTGCCAGCAGCCTTACTCATCAGCCCCAGCATTTT
CASSLTHQPQHF
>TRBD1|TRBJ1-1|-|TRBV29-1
TGCAGCGTGGGACAGGGGATAGCTGAAGCTTTCTTT
CSVGQGIAEAFF
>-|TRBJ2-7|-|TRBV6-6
TGTGCCAGCAGTTACGGGCAGGGTGAAACCTACGAGCAGTACTTC
CASSYGQGETYEQYF
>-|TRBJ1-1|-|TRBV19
TGTGCCAGTAGTAAAGATATCGGTGAAGCTTTCTTT
CASSKDIGEAFF
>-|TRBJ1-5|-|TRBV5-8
TGTGCCAGCAGCCATGGGGGAGGCAATCAGCCCCAGCATTTT
CASSHGGGNQPQHF
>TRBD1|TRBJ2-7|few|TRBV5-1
TGCGCCAGCAGCGCATCCTCGGACAGGGGGGAGGAGCAGTACTTC
CASSASSDRGEEQYF
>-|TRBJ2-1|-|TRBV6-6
TGTGCCAGCAGTTACGACCCCAAGAGCTACAATGAGCAGTTCTTC
CASSYDPKSYNEQFF
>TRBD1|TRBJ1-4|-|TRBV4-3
TGCGCCAGCAGCCACCGCCGTCCCGAGACAGGGGATGAAAAACTGTTTTTT
CASSHRRPETGDEKLFF
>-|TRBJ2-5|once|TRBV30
TGTGCCTGGGCAGGAGGCGAGACCCAGTACTTC
CAWAGGETQYF
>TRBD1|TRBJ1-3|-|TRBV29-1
TGCAGCGTTGTAGGGACAGCGATCTCTGGAAACACCATATATTTT
CSVVGTAISGNTIYF
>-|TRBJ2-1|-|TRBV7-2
TGTGCCAGCAGCTTAAGGGGGTCCCTCGATGAGCAGTTCTTC
CASSLRGSLDEQFF
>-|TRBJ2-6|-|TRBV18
TGTGCCAGCTCGGATCAGTCCTCTGGGGCCAACGTCCTGACTTTC
CASSDQSSGANVLTF
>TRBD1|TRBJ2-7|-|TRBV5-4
TGTGCCAGCAGCTTGAGGGACAGGGGGGCCTACGAGCAGTACTTC
CASSLRDRGAYEQYF
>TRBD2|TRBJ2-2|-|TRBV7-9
TGTGCCAGCAGCTTCAATAGCGGGGGACCGAACACCGGGGAGCTGTTTTTT
CASSFNSGGPNTGELFF
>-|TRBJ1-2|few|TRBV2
TGTGCCAGCAGTGAAAGCGGGTGGGGCCCGGGGCATGGCTACACCTTC
CASSESGWGPGHGYTF
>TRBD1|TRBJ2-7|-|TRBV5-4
TGTGCCAGCAGCAAAGACAGGGCTCCCTCCTACGAGCAGTACTTC
CASSKDRAPSYEQYF
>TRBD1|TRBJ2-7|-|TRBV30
TGTGCCTGGAGTGGGGGGACAGGCTACGAGCAGTACTTC
CAWSGGTGYEQYF
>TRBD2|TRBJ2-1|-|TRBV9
TGTGCCAGCAGCGTAGGCGGGACTAGTAGTGAGCAGTTCTTC
CASSVGGTSSEQFF
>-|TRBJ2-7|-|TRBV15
TGTGCCACCAGCAGAGAGTATGGGAACGCCGACGAGCAGTACTTC
CATSREYGNADEQYF
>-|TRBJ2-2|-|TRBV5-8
TGTGCCAGCAGCTTGGCCCAGGGCGTCACCGGGGAGCTGTTTTTT
CASSLAQGVTGELFF
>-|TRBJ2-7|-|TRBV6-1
TGTGCCAGCAGTGAGTACGGTCAGGAAAAGCAGTACTTC
CASSEYGQEKQYF
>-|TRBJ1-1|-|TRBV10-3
TGTGCCATCAGAGAAGGACAAGGGGCCACTGAAGCTTTCTTT
CAIREGQGATEAFF
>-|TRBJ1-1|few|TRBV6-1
TGTGCCAGCAGGCTAAACACTGAAGCTTTCTTT
CASRLNTEAFF
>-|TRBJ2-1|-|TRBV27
TGTGCCAGCAAAAAACAGGGACCAAGTGAGCAGTTCTTC
CASKKQGPSEQFF
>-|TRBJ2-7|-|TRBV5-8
TGTGCCAGCAGCTTCCGGGACGGCTACGAGCAGTACTTC
CASSFRDGYEQYF
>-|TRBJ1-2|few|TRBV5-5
TGTGCCAGCAGCTTGGCCGGGGACGGGAACTATGGCTACACCTTC
CASSLAGDGNYGYTF
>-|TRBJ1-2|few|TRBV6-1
TGTGCCAGCAGTGAAGCGGACACTGGCGGATATGGCTACACCTTC
CASSEADTGGYGYTF
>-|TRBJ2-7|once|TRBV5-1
TGCGCCAGCAGCTTGGACCTAAAAGGGGAGCAGTACTTC
CASSLDLKGEQYF
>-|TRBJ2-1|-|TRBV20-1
TGCAGTGTTACGTCGGGGCGGGAGCAGTTCTTC
CSVTSGREQFF
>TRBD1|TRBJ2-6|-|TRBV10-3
TGTGCCATCAGTGAGACGGCAGGGGGCTTGACTGGGGCCAACGTCCTGACTTTC
CAISETAGGLTGANVLTF
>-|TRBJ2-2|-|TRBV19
TGTGCCAGTAGTTCTTCCCTAGAAGGCGCCGGGGAGCTGTTTTTT
CASSSSLEGAGELFF
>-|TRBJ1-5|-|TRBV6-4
TGTGCCAGCAGTGAACGAGGAGGCAGCAATCAGCCCCAGCATTTT
CASSERGGSNQPQHF
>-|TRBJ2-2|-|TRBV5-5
TGTGCCAGCAGCCCTGGACATAACACCGGGGAGCTGTTTTTT
CASSPGHNTGELFF
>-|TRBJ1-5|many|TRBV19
TGTGCCAGTAGTATCTTAGGACAGCCCCAGCATTTT
CASSILGQPQHF
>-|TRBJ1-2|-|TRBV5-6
TGTGCCAGCAGCTTATTGGGGGAAGACTATGGCTACACCTTC
CASSLLGEDYGYTF
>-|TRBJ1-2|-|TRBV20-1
TGCAGTGTCTTGGGGTCATATGGCTACACCTTC
CSVLGSYGYTF
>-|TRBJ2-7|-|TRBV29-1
TGCAGCGTTGAACATCAGGGTTACGAGCAGTACTTC
CSVEHQGYEQYF
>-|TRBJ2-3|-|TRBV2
TGTGCCAGCAGGTTGGGGGGTCCCACAGATACGCAGTATTTT
CASRLGGPTDTQYF
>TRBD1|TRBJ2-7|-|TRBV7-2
TGTGCCAGCAGCTCCCTCCGGGACAGGGGAATCTACGAGCAGTACTTC
CASSSLRDRGIYEQYF
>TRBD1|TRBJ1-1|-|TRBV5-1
TGCGCCAGTGGGAGGGACAGGGGTAGAACTGAAGCTTTCTTT
CASGRDRGRTEAFF
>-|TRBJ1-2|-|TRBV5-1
TGCGCCAGCAGCTTGCCCGGAGGCGGCTATGGCTACACCTTC
CASSLPGGGYGYTF
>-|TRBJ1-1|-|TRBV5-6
TGTGCCAGCAGCTACAAGACAGCTATGAACACTGAAGCTTTCTTT
CASSYKTAMNTEAFF
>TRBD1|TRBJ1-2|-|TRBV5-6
TGTGCCAGCAGCTTGGTCGTGACAGGGGGCGATGGCTACACCTTC
CASSLVVTGGDGYTF
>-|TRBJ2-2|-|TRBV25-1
TGTGCCAGCAGTGAATCGCTGCAGGCGTTCGCGCACACCGGGGAGCTGTTTTTT
CASSESLQAFAHTGELFF
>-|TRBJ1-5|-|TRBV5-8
TGTGCCAGCAGCTTGGAATATCAGCCCCAGCATTTT
CASSLEYQPQHF
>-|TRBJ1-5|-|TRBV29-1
TGCAGCGTACAGGCTAGCAATCAGCCCCAGCATTTT
CSVQASNQPQHF